A selection of T cell receptor beta chains follows, all from one sample in a study of cytomegalovirus exposure and HLA in healthy donors. The data were produced by immunoSEQ multiplex PCR, yet TCRdb's version contains in-frame clones alone and is incomplete. The sample comprises just under 150,000 clones, roughly 80% of which are singletons, and 2.5% to 3.5% rests with the top ten. The sample taken for sequencing was PBMCs. The origin of the receptors is a woman in her 30s in good health and CMV-seronegative. The CDR3 runs from the conserved cysteine through the conserved F or W. The order of the fields is V gene, D gene, clone size, J gene, CDR3 protein, CDR3 DNA. The D gene is left open where the match is weak. Some rows have no size entry. The others give once, few or many, or a class for an expanded clone.

TRBV28	-	-	TRBJ1-2	CASMKGGPNYGYTF	TGTGCCAGCATGAAAGGGGGACCTAACTATGGCTACACCTTC
TRBV29-1	-	-	TRBJ2-1	CSVADTLYNEQFF	TGCAGCGTTGCTGACACGTTGTACAATGAGCAGTTCTTC
TRBV7-2	-	-	TRBJ2-3	CASSLGAKRSTDTQYF	TGTGCCAGCAGCTTAGGGGCTAAGCGGTCCACAGATACGCAGTATTTT
TRBV9	-	-	TRBJ2-7	CASSPMAGYLSYEQYF	TGTGCCAGCAGCCCCATGGCAGGGTACCTCTCCTACGAGCAGTACTTC
TRBV15	TRBD1	-	TRBJ2-5	CATSRDRGGGETQYF	TGTGCCACCAGCAGAGATAGAGGGGGCGGAGAGACCCAGTACTTC
TRBV13	-	-	TRBJ1-5	CASSLGTGQPQHF	TGTGCCAGCAGCTTAGGGACGGGTCAGCCCCAGCATTTT
TRBV4-3	TRBD1	few	TRBJ2-1	CASSQGMGQANEQFF	TGCGCCAGCAGCCAAGGGATGGGACAGGCAAATGAGCAGTTCTTC
TRBV7-2	TRBD1	-	TRBJ2-3	CASRGQVTDTQYF	TGTGCCAGCAGGGGACAGGTCACAGATACGCAGTATTTT
TRBV27	TRBD2	-	TRBJ2-1	CASSLSTWGGGENEQFF	TGTGCCAGCAGTTTAAGTACCTGGGGGGGAGGGGAGAATGAGCAGTTCTTC
TRBV18	-	-	TRBJ2-2	CASSPSREGTGELFF	TGTGCCAGCTCACCTAGCAGGGAAGGAACCGGGGAGCTGTTTTTT
TRBV5-1	-	-	TRBJ2-1	CASSFRTVRPSYNEQFF	TGCGCCAGCAGCTTCCGGACAGTAAGACCCTCCTACAATGAGCAGTTCTTC
TRBV6-1	TRBD1	-	TRBJ1-2	CASSLTGDQGYTF	TGTGCCAGCAGCCTGACAGGGGACCAGGGCTACACCTTC
TRBV7-9	-	-	TRBJ1-1	CASSPPQDSWGTEAFF	TGTGCCAGCAGCCCCCCCCAGGACAGTTGGGGCACTGAAGCTTTCTTT
TRBV5-1	TRBD1	-	TRBJ2-1	CASSLEWGQHNEQFF	TGCGCCAGCAGCTTGGAGTGGGGACAGCACAATGAGCAGTTCTTC
TRBV2	TRBD1	-	TRBJ2-7	CASSPGQGAYEQYF	TGTGCCAGCAGCCCGGGACAGGGGGCCTACGAGCAGTACTTC
TRBV5-1	-	-	TRBJ2-1	CASKAGPTSYNEQFF	TGCGCCAGCAAGGCAGGGCCTACGTCCTACAATGAGCAGTTCTTC
TRBV11-2	-	-	TRBJ2-3	CASSLDGVERAGTDTQYF	TGTGCCAGCAGCTTAGATGGGGTCGAGCGGGCGGGCACAGATACGCAGTATTTT
TRBV5-6	-	few	TRBJ1-1	CASSLALTEAFF	TGTGCCAGCAGCTTGGCTCTCACTGAAGCTTTCTTT
TRBV7-9	-	-	TRBJ2-2	CASSLPGSGPGELFF	TGTGCCAGCAGCTTACCCGGAAGCGGACCCGGGGAGCTGTTTTTT
TRBV30	TRBD2	-	TRBJ2-5	CAWSSTPLAGHQETQYF	TGTGCCTGGAGTTCAACCCCACTAGCGGGGCACCAAGAGACCCAGTACTTC
TRBV19	TRBD1	-	TRBJ1-2	CASSISTGDGYTF	TGTGCCAGTAGTATATCGACAGGGGACGGCTACACCTTC
TRBV5-6	TRBD1	-	TRBJ2-3	CASSSARQGYSDTQYF	TGTGCCAGCAGCTCAGCTCGACAGGGATATTCAGATACGCAGTATTTT
TRBV19	-	-	TRBJ2-5	CASSNNRVYETQYF	TGTGCCAGTAGTAATAATCGGGTATATGAGACCCAGTACTTC
TRBV6-5	-	-	TRBJ2-3	CASSYSAGSTDTQYF	TGTGCCAGCAGTTACTCGGCAGGGTCGACAGATACGCAGTATTTT